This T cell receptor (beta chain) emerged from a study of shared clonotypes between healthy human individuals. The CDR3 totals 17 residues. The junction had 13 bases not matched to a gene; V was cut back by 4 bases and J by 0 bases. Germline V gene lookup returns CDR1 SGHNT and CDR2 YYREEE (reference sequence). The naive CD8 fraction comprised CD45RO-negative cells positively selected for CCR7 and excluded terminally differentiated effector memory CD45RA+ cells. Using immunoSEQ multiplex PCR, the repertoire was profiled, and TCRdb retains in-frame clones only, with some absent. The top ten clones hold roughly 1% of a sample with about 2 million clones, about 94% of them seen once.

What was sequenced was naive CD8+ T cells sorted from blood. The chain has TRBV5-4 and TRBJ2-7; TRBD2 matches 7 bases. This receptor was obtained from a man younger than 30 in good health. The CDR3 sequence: CASSEEVAGLSSYEQYF. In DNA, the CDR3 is TGTGCCAGCAGCGAAGAAGTAGCGGGTCTTAGCTCCTACGAGCAGTACTTC.